This TCR beta chain was recovered during a study of blood T cells in healthy people across ages. Sample-barcoded 5' priming and a J-beta primer mix drove a second PCR of roughly 6 to 12 cycles. TCRdb re-called the 5' RACE reads with MiXCR, one entry per CDR3 protein. The data contain roughly 1.4 million distinct CDR3 sequences, roughly 59% of them seen just once; the ten biggest clones take up over 5.5%. Germline-derived CDR1 and CDR2 are KGHDR and SFDVKD. V was shortened by 8 bases and J by 12 bases, with 4 bases between the two germline ends. The CDR3 extends over 8 amino acids. This clonotype came up a few times.

This sequence joins TRBV24-1 and TRBJ2-4, with D unresolved. The origin of this receptor is a man in his late teens or twenties in good health. Sequencing was done on a sample of blood. The CDR3 is CATTNQYF. DNA of the CDR3: TGTGCCACCACGAATCAGTACTTC.